The rows below give T cell receptor beta chains drawn from one sample of a study of tumor and adjacent non-tumor tissue in lung cancer. MiXCR was run by TCRdb on the multiplex PCR reads, yielding one entry per CDR3 protein. The table lists roughly 70,000 distinct CDR3 sequences, under 70% of them singletons. The sequenced material came from distant non-tumor lung tissue. Source of these receptors: a woman in her forties or fifties with non-small cell lung cancer. The CDR3 runs from the conserved cysteine through the conserved F or W. A D gene is named only where the DNA matches it firmly. Expanded clones get a size class; other rows say once, few or many, or leave the size out.

TRBV12-3/TRBV12-4	NA	NA	TRBJ2-2	TGTACCAGCAGGTTGGGTCAGGTTAACGGGGAGCTGTTTTTT	CTSRLGQVNGELFF
TRBV11-2	NA	NA	TRBJ2-2	TGTGCCAGCTGGCGAGGGTCGGTCTGCGAAGGGTCCGGGGAGCTGTTTTTT	CASWRGSVCEGSGELFF
TRBV4-2	NA	NA	TRBJ2-5	TGTGTTAGCAGCCAAGCCACGGGACCAGACTACGTGACCCAGTACTTC	CVSSQATGPDYVTQYF
TRBV14	NA	NA	TRBJ1-3	TGTGCCAGCAGCCAAGATCCTCGGGCGTGCCGCGCCAACTATGGAAACACCATATATTTT	CASSQDPRACRANYGNTIYF
TRBV28	TRBD1	NA	TRBJ2-3	TGTGCCATAATGAACCCGACAGGGCTGACAGATACGCAGTATTTT	CAIMNPTGLTDTQYF
TRBV4-3	NA	NA	TRBJ1-2	TGCGCTAGCAACCAAGTTTTGGGGGGCAGGGGCTACACCTTC	CASNQVLGGRGYTF
TRBV30	TRBD1	NA	TRBJ2-2	TGTGCCTGGAGTGTACGGGACAGGGACACCGGGGAGCTGTTTTTT	CAWSVRDRDTGELFF
TRBV20-1	TRBD1	NA	TRBJ2-7	TGCGGTGCTAGTAGTGAGGGGACAGGCTGCGAACAGTACTTC	CGASSEGTGCEQYF
TRBV6-5	NA	many	TRBJ2-1	TGTGCCAGCAGTTTCTCGGACGGAAAGGGAGTGGAGCAGTTCTTC	CASSFSDGKGVEQFF
TRBV4-3	NA	NA	TRBJ2-6	TGCGTCAGCAGCCAAAACGCAGGTTTATCTGGGGCCAACTTCCTGACTTTC	CVSSQNAGLSGANFLTF
TRBV6-2/TRBV6-3	TRBD1	NA	TRBJ1-2	TGTGCCAGCTGCCGCGGACAGGGGCAGGATGGTTGCACCTTC	CASCRGQGQDGCTF
TRBV28	NA	NA	TRBJ2-2	TGTGCCAGCAGTTACCCTTGGATAGGAGCGGAGCTGTCTTTT	CASSYPWIGAELSF
TRBV6-5	NA	NA	TRBJ1-1	TGTGCCAGCAAGCTTACAGGGATGAGCTCTGAAGCTTTCTTT	CASKLTGMSSEAFF
TRBV6-1	NA	NA	TRBJ1-4	TGTGCCAGCAGCAAGGGGGGGACTAATGGAAAACTGTTTTTT	CASSKGGTNGKLFF
TRBV4-2	NA	few	TRBJ2-5	TGTGCCAGCAGCCTCCCTAAGGGGCTTAAAGAGACTCAGTACTTC	CASSLPKGLKETQYF
TRBV11-2	NA	NA	TRBJ2-5	TGTGCCAGCAGCTTAAATCTGGGGGGCAGGGAGACCCAGTACTTC	CASSLNLGGRETQYF
TRBV11-2	NA	NA	TRBJ2-1	TGTGCCAGCAGCTTGGTTACTGGTAATGAGCGGTTCTTC	CASSLVTGNERFF
TRBV11-1	NA	NA	TRBJ1-4	TGTACCAGCAGCTTACGACAGAGCGAAAAACTGTTTTTT	CTSSLRQSEKLFF
TRBV10-2	NA	many	TRBJ1-2	TGCGCCAGCAGTGAGTCCAGAGGGGGACCGGGCTACACCTTC	CASSESRGGPGYTF
TRBV11-3	NA	NA	TRBJ2-1	TGTGCCAGCAGGTTAGTGGGAGCCCGTGAGCAGGTCTTC	CASRLVGAREQVF
TRBV12-3/TRBV12-4	TRBD1	NA	TRBJ1-3	TGTGCCAACAGTTTAGGGACAGGCATCGCTAGAAACATCATATATTTT	CANSLGTGIARNIIYF
TRBV30	NA	NA	TRBJ2-2	TGTGCCTGGAGTAAGGGCAGGGCGAGGGAGCTGTTTTTT	CAWSKGRARELFF
TRBV6-2/TRBV6-3	TRBD2	few	TRBJ2-2	TGCGCCAGCAGTCCCGCTCCCTCTACGACTAGCGGGAGGACCGGGGAGCTGTTTTTT	CASSPAPSTTSGRTGELFF
TRBV20-1	NA	NA	TRBJ1-5	TGCAATACTAGAGATCGAGCAGGGGATCAGCCCCAGCATTTT	CNTRDRAGDQPQHF
TRBV6-1	NA	NA	TRBJ2-1	TGTGCCATCACCTCTGGTGCGGGCAGCTTCTCCTACAATGAGCAGTTCTTC	CAITSGAGSFSYNEQFF
TRBV30	NA	NA	TRBJ1-1	TGTGCCTGGAGTTGGGCGAACACTGAAGCTTTCTTT	CAWSWANTEAFF
TRBV6-1	NA	few	TRBJ2-7	TGTGTCAGCAGTGAACAACAGGGTGACGAGCAGTACTTC	CVSSEQQGDEQYF
TRBV4-1	TRBD2	NA	TRBJ2-7	TGCGCCAGCAGCCAAACTAGCGGGACTTCCTATGAGCAGTACTTC	CASSQTSGTSYEQYF
TRBV6-1	TRBD1	many	TRBJ2-5	TGTGCCAGCAGTGTTTCGACAGGGATGATAGAGACCCAGTACTTC	CASSVSTGMIETQYF
TRBV12-3/TRBV12-4	NA	many	TRBJ2-1	TGTGCCAGCAGTTTTGGTGTCGGGAGCAATGAGCAGTTCTTC	CASSFGVGSNEQFF
TRBV10-3	NA	many	TRBJ2-3	TGTGCCATCAGACCTCTAGGGGGAAGCACAGATACGCAGTATTTT	CAIRPLGGSTDTQYF
TRBV6-6	TRBD1	NA	TRBJ2-7	TGTGCCCGCAGTTACCTTGGGGACAGGTTGAGCTCCTACGAACAGTACTTC	CARSYLGDRLSSYEQYF
TRBV11-2	NA	few	TRBJ1-4	TGTGCCAGCAGCCTTGATAGCACTAAAGAAAATCTATTTTTT	CASSLDSTKENLFF
TRBV6-6	NA	NA	TRBJ2-1	TGTGCCAGCAGTATGGTGACCTCATACAATGAGCAGTTCTTC	CASSMVTSYNEQFF
TRBV11-1	NA	NA	TRBJ2-1	TGTGCCAGCATCATACCTCCGCTGGATGAACAGTTCTTC	CASIIPPLDEQFF
TRBV11-2	NA	NA	TRBJ2-7	TGTGCCAGCAGATGGGAACCTCTAGGCGAGCAGTACTTC	CASRWEPLGEQYF
TRBV7-2	NA	NA	TRBJ2-3	TGTGCCAGCAGTTTAGTCACTAGCACAGATACGCAGTATTTT	CASSLVTSTDTQYF
TRBV11-2	TRBD1	many	TRBJ1-4	TGTGCCAGCAGCCCCGGGACAGGGCGAAATGAAAAACTGTTTTTT	CASSPGTGRNEKLFF
TRBV4-3	NA	NA	TRBJ2-1	TGTGCCAGCAGCATCAGGGCTAGCGAGACCTATGAGCAGTTCTTC	CASSIRASETYEQFF
TRBV28	NA	NA	TRBJ1-2	TGTGCCAGCAGTGGGACGTTCCTTTATGGCTACACCTTC	CASSGTFLYGYTF
TRBV6-5	NA	once	TRBJ2-5	TGTGCCAGCAGAACATACGAGGAAGGGACCCACTACTTC	CASRTYEEGTHYF
TRBV29-1	NA	many	TRBJ2-1	TGCAGCGTTCGTAATGGTGAGCAGTTCTTC	CSVRNGEQFF
TRBV11-2	TRBD1	NA	TRBJ2-7	TGTGCTAGCAGCTCGGGGACAGGATGGACCTACGAGCAGCACTTC	CASSSGTGWTYEQHF
TRBV11-1	NA	NA	TRBJ1-1	TGCGCCAGCAGCCTGAAGGAGTTGAACACTGTAGCTTTCTTT	CASSLKELNTVAFF
TRBV11-2	TRBD2	NA	TRBJ2-1	TGTACCGGCATCCTAATGACCGGGACTAGCGGACCAGAGCAGTTCTTC	CTGILMTGTSGPEQFF
TRBV29-1	TRBD1	NA	TRBJ2-5	TGCAGTGCTGCCAGGGGGTTCCAAGCGACCCACTACTTC	CSAARGFQATHYF
TRBV20-1	NA	NA	TRBJ1-5	TGCAGTACTTACACTAGCAATCAGCCCCAGCATTTT	CSTYTSNQPQHF
TRBV20-1	NA	NA	TRBJ1-1	TGCAGTGCTAGAAGGCAGGTTACCAATAATGAAGCTTTCTTT	CSARRQVTNNEAFF
TRBV6-2/TRBV6-3	NA	NA	TRBJ2-2	TGTGCCAGCAGTTACCTTCTGGAGGAGGTCGGAGAGCTGTTTTTT	CASSYLLEEVGELFF
TRBV7-2	TRBD2	NA	TRBJ2-1	TGTGCCAGCAGCCGTGTTGGGGGGGAGACATTTAGGGATGAGCAGTTCTTC	CASSRVGGETFRDEQFF
TRBV5-6	NA	NA	TRBJ2-5	TGTGCCAGCAGCTCGGTTCAGGGTGGGGAGACCCAGTACTTC	CASSSVQGGETQYF
TRBV14	NA	NA	TRBJ2-5	TGTGCCAGCAAACAGCAGGAGAGTGAGACCCAGTACTTC	CASKQQESETQYF
TRBV10-3	NA	many	TRBJ2-2	TGTGCCATCAGTGAGGAGGGTCCCGGGGAGCTGTTTTTT	CAISEEGPGELFF
TRBV6-4	TRBD2	few	TRBJ2-3	TGTGCCAGCAGTGCCAGCGGGAGTTTCACAGATACGCAGTATTTT	CASSASGSFTDTQYF
TRBV5-4	NA	NA	TRBJ2-7	TGTGCCAGCAGCTTGTCGGGATCGCAGTACGGTCAGTACTTC	CASSLSGSQYGQYF